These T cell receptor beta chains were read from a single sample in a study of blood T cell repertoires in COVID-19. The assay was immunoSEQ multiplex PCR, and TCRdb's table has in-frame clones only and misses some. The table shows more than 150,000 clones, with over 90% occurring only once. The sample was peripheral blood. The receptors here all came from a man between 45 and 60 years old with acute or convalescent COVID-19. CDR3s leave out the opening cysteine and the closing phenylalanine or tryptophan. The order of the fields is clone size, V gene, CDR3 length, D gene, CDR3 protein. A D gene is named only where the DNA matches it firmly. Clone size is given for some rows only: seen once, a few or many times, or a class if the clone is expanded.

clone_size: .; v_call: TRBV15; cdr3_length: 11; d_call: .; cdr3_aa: ATSGQLNEKLF
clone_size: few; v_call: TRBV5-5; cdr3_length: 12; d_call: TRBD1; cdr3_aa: ASSSGTVDQPQH
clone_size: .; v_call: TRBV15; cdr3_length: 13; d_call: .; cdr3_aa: ATSRDKGMNQPQH
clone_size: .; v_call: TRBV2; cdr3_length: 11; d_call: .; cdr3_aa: ASVRDINTEAF
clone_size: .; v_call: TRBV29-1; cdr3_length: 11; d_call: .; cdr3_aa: SVARGSGYEQY
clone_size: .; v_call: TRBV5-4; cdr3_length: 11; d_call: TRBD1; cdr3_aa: ASSFDRVRGYT
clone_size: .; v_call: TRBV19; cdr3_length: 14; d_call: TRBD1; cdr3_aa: ASSRPLLTGQPTQY
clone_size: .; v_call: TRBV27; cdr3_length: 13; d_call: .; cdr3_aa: ASSARPVSDQPQH
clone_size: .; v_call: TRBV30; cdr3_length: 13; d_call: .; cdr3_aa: AWRAFGGIASPLH
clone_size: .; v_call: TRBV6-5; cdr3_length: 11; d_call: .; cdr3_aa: ASSYFQNTKAF